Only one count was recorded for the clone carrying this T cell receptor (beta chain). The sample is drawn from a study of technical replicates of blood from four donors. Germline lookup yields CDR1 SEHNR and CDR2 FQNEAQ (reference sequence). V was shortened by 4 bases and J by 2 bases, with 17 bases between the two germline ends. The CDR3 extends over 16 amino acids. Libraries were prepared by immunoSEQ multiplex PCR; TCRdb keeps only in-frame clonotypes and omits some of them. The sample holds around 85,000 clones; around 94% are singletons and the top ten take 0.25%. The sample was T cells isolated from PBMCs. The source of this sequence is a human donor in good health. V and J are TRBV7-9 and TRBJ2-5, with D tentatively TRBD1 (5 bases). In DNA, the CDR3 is TGTGCCAGCAGCTCCACCCGACAGAAGGGGCAAGAGACCCAGTACTTC. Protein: CASSSTRQKGQETQYF.